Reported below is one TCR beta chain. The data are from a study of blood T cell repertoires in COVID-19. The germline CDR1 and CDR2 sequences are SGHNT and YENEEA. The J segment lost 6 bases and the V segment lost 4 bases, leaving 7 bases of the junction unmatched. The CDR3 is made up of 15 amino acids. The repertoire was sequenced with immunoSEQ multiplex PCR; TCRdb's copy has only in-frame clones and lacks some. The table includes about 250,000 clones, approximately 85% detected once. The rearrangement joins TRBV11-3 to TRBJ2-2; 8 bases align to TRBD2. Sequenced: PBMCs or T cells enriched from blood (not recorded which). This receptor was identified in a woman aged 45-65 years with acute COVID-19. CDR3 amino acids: CASSSGGVVPGELFF. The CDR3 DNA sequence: TGTGCCAGCAGCTCCGGGGGGGTAGTGCCCGGGGAGCTGTTTTTT. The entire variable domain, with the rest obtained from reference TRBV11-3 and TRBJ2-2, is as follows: EAGVVQSPRYKIIEKKQPVAFWCNPISGHNTLYWYLQNLGQGPELLIRYENEEAVDDSQLPKDRFSAERLKGVDSTLKIQPAELGDSAVYLCASSSGGVVPGELFFGEGSRLTVL.